This T cell receptor (beta chain) originates from a study of blood T cell repertoires in COVID-19. Some clones are missing from TCRdb's copy, which holds only in-frame ones; the method was immunoSEQ multiplex PCR. The table includes roughly 100,000 clones, roughly 82% detected once. V gave up 3 bases and J gave up 0 bases, with 8 bases separating them. Germline V lookup: CDR1 KGHSH, CDR2 LQKENI. The CDR3 sequence is 15 residues long. The gene calls are TRBV18 and TRBJ2-2; D gene uncertain. This clonotype was sampled from a human donor in a cohort sampled during active COVID-19. The material sequenced was peripheral blood. The CDR3 DNA reads as TGTGCCAGCTCACCCCTACAGTCGAACACCGGGGAGCTGTTTTTT. Its protein product is CASSPLQSNTGELFF.